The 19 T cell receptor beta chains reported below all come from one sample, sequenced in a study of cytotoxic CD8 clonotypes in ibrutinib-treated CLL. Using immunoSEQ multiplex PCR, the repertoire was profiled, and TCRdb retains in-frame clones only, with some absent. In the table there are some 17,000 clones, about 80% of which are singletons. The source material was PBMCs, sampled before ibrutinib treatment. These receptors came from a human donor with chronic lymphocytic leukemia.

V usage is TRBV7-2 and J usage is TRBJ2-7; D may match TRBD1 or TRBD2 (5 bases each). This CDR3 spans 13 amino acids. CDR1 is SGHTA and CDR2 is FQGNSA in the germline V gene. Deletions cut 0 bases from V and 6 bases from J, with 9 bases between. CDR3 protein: CASSLAPRGEQYF. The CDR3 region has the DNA TGTGCCAGCAGCTTAGCACCGAGGGGCGAGCAGTACTTC.

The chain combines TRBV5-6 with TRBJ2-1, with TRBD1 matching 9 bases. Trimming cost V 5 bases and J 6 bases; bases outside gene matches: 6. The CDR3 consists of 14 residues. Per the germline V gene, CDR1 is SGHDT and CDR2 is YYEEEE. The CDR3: CASRGTGPINEQFF. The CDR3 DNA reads TGTGCCAGCAGGGGGACAGGGCCGATCAATGAGCAGTTCTTC.

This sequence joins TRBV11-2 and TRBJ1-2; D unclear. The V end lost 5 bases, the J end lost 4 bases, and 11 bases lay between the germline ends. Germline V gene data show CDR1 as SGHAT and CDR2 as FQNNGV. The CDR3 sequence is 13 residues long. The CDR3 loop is CASSDVSGYGYTF. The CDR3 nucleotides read TGTGCCAGCAGCGATGTAAGTGGCTATGGCTACACCTTC.

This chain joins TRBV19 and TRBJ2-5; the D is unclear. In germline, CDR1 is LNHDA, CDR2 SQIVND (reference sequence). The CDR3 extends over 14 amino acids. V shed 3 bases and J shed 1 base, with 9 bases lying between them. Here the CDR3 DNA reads TGTGCCAGTAGTATCGGGTCGTCCCAAGAGACCCAGTACTTC. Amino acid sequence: CASSIGSSQETQYF. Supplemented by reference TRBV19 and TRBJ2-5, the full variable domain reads DGGITQSPKYLFRKEGQNVTLSCEQNLNHDAMYWYRQDPGQGLRLIYYSQIVNDFQKGDIAEGYSVSREKKESFPLTVTSAQKNPTAFYLCASSIGSSQETQYFGPGTRLLVL.

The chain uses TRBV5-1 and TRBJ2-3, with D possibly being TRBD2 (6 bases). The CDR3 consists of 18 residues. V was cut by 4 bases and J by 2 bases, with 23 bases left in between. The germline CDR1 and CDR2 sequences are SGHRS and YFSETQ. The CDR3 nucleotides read TGCGCCAGCAGCCCCCCCCTGGAGGCGGGACGCCACACAGATACGCAGTATTTT. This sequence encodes CASSPPLEAGRHTDTQYF.

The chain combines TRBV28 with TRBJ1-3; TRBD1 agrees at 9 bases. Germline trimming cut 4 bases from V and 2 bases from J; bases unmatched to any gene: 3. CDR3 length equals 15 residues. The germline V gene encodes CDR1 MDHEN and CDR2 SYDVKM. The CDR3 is CASSSGTGTGNTIYF. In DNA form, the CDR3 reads TGTGCCAGCAGTTCAGGGACAGGGACTGGAAACACCATATATTTT.

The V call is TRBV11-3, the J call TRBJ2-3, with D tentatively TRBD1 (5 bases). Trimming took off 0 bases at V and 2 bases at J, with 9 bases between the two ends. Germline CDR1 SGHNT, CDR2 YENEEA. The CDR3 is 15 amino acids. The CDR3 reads CASSLEGRDTDTQYF. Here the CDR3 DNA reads TGTGCCAGCAGCTTAGAGGGCAGGGACACAGATACGCAGTATTTT. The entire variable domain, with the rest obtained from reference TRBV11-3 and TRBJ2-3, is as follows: EAGVVQSPRYKIIEKKQPVAFWCNPISGHNTLYWYLQNLGQGPELLIRYENEEAVDDSQLPKDRFSAERLKGVDSTLKIQPAELGDSAVYLCASSLEGRDTDTQYFGPGTRLTVL.

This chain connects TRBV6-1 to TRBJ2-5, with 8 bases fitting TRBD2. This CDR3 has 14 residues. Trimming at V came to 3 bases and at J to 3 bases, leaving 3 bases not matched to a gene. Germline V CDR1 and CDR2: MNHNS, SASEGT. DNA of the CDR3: TGTGCCAGCAGTGAGTGGCGGGAGGAAGAGACCCAGTACTTC. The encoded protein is CASSEWREEETQYF.

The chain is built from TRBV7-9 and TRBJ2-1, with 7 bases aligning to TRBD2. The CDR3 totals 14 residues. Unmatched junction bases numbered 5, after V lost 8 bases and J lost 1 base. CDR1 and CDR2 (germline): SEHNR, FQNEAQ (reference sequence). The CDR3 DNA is TGTGCCAGCTCCTTAGCGGGTTCCTACAATGAGCAGTTCTTC. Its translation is CASSLAGSYNEQFF.

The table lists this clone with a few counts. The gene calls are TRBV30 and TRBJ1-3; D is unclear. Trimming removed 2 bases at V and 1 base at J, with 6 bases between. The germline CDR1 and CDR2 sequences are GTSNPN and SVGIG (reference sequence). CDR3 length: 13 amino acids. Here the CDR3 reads CAWSPTSGNTIYF. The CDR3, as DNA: TGTGCCTGGAGTCCCACTTCTGGAAACACCATATATTTT. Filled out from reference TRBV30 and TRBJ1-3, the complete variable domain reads SQTIHQWPATLVQPVGSPLSLECTVEGTSNPNLYWYRQAAGRGLQLLFYSVGIGQISSEVPQNLSASRPQDRQFILSSKKLLLSDSGFYLCAWSPTSGNTIYFGEGSWLTVV.

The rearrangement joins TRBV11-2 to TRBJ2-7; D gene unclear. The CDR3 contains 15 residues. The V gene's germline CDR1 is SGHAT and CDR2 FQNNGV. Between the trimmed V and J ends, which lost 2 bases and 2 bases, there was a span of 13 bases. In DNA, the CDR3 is TGTGCCAGCAGCTTATATGGCGCGGTAACCTACGAGCAGTACTTC. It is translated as CASSLYGAVTYEQYF.

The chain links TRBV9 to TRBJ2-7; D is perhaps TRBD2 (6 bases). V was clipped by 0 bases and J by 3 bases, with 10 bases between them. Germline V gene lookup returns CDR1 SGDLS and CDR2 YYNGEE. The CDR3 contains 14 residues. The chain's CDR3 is CASSVGMGGYEQYF. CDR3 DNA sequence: TGTGCCAGCAGCGTAGGAATGGGGGGCTACGAGCAGTACTTC.

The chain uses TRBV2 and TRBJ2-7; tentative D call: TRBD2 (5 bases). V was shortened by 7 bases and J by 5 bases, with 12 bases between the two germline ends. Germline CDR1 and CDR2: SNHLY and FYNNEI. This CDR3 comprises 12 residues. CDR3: CASTGESHEQYF. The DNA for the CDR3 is TGTGCCAGCACCGGGGAGTCCCACGAGCAGTACTTC. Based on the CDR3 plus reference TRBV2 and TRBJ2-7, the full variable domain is EPEVTQTPSHQVTQMGQEVILRCVPISNHLYFYWYRQILGQKVEFLVSFYNNEISEKSEIFDDQFSVERPDGSNFTLKIRSTKLEDSAMYFCASTGESHEQYFGPGTRLTVT.

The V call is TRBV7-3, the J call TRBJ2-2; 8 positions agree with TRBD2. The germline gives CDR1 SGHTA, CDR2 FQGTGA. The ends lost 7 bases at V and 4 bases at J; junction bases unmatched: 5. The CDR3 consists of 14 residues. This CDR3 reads CASTRGGATGELFF. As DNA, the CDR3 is TGTGCCAGCACCCGGGGGGGTGCCACCGGGGAGCTGTTTTTT.

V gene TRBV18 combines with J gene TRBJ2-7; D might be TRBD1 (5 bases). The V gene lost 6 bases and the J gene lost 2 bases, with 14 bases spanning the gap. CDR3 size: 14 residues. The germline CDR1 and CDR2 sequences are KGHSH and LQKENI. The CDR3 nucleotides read TGTGCCAGCTCCCTTTGGGGCGGCCCCTACGAGCAGTACTTC. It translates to CASSLWGGPYEQYF.

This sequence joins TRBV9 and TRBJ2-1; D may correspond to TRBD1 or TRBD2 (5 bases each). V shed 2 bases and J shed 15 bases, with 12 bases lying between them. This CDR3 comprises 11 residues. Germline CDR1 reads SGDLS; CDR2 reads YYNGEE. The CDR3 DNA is TGTGCCAGCAGCGTTGGGGACCAAAGGTTCTTC. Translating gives CASSVGDQRFF.

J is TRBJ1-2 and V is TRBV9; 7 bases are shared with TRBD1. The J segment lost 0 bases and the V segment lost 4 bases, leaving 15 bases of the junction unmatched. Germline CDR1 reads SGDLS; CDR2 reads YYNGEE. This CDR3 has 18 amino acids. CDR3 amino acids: CASSPLAGDSHTNYGYTF. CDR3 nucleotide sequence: TGTGCCAGCAGCCCACTGGCCGGGGACAGCCACACTAACTATGGCTACACCTTC.

The CDR3 sequence is CASSIRGRVEETQYF. In DNA, the CDR3 is TGTGCCAGTAGTATTCGCGGGAGGGTTGAAGAGACCCAGTACTTC. V is TRBV19 and J is TRBJ2-5; TRBD2 agrees at 9 bases. The junction had 5 bases not matched to a gene; V was cut back by 3 bases and J by 3 bases. Germline CDR1 LNHDA, CDR2 SQIVND (reference sequence). This CDR3 is built from 15 residues.

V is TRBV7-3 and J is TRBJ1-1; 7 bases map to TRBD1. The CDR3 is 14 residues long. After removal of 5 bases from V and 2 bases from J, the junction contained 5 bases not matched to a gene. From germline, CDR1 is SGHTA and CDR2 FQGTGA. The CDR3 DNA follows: TGTGCCAGCAGCCAACAGGGGATTAACACTGAAGCTTTCTTT. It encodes CASSQQGINTEAFF.